This entry features one TCR beta chain sequence. Antigen: not known. This record belongs to a study of shared clonotypes between healthy human individuals. General observations from the study: Shared clonotypes: 4.5% to 6% naive CD4, about 3.3% naive CD8, about 2.5% memory CD4, over 0.3% memory CD8. Blood was the sole source, and tissue repertoires probably differ. Compared with clonotypes that all four donors shared, non-shared clonotypes had lower generation probabilities.

Using immunoSEQ multiplex PCR, the repertoire was profiled, and TCRdb retains in-frame clones only, with some absent. Of about 2.5 million clones listed, approximately 90% are singletons. The sequence came from a man aged 18-30 years in good health. Some clones in this sample may be carry-over from other donors' samples. The sequencing sample was made of naive CD4+ T cells from PBMCs. As to subset: CD45RA+ positively selected.

CDR3 bases: TGTGCCAGCAGCCCCACAGGTGCTAACTATGGCTACACCTTC. It codes for CASSPTGANYGYTF. The chain employs TRBV5-6 and TRBJ1-2; tentatively, D is TRBD1 (5 bases). Looked up from germline, CDR1 is SGHDT and CDR2 is YYEEEE. Trimming took 4 bases from V and 0 from J, leaving 10 bases between them. The CDR3 has 14 amino acids.